The 2 T cell receptor beta chains reported below all come from one sample, sequenced in a study of shared clonotypes between healthy human individuals. Assay used: immunoSEQ multiplex PCR; TCRdb lists only in-frame clones, some missing. The sample records more than 1,200,000 clones, roughly 98.5% being singletons. The material sequenced was naive CD4+ T cells sorted from blood. Regarding subset: CD45RA+ positively selected. Receptors were obtained from a man between 25 and 39 years old in good health.

The V gene is TRBV2, the J gene TRBJ1-5; 8 nucleotides line up with TRBD1. The trim removed 6 bases at V and 5 bases at J, leaving 6 bases unmatched. Germline V CDR1 and CDR2: SNHLY, FYNNEI. This CDR3 comprises 14 residues. The CDR3 here is CASRVDREDQPQHF. The CDR3 bases are TGTGCCAGCAGGGTGGACAGGGAAGATCAGCCCCAGCATTTT.

V is TRBV28 and J is TRBJ2-3; 12 bases map to TRBD2. The V and J ends lost 6 bases and 4 bases, in that order; junction bases with no gene match: 5. Germline-derived CDR1 and CDR2 are MDHEN and SYDVKM. This CDR3 contains 15 residues. CDR3 nucleotide sequence: TGTGCCAGCAGACCTAGCGGGAGGGTTTCAGATACGCAGTATTTT. Its protein is CASRPSGRVSDTQYF.